This TCR beta chain was documented in a study of T cell responses to AZD1222 COVID-19 vaccine. Study-level points and caveats: CD4 TCRs covered the whole spike, strongest at regions 160-218 and 743-854. Only 5 or 6 people who got AZD1222 tested seropositive at baseline. The repertoires were collected only after the peak T cell response. Among spike-specific TCRs, nearly half reportedly target unmutated variant regions.

The assay was immunoSEQ multiplex PCR, and TCRdb's table has in-frame clones only and misses some. The table shows 100,000 to 140,000 clones, with roughly 90% occurring only once. Worth noting for this clone: What it recognizes is unknown.

Trimming stripped 4 bases from V and 0 bases from J, with 24 bases between. CDR1 and CDR2 from the germline V gene are MDHEN and SYDVKM. CDR3 length: 19 residues. The J gene is TRBJ1-1, the V gene TRBV28, with D hard to call. The origin of this receptor is an adult in good health. Sample: peripheral blood, taken on day 0 of AZD1222 vaccination. In DNA, the CDR3 is TGTGCCAGCAGTTGGTGGGAGTCGCGGTTTCGGGGAATGAACACTGAAGCTTTCTTT. Encoded protein: CASSWWESRFRGMNTEAFF.